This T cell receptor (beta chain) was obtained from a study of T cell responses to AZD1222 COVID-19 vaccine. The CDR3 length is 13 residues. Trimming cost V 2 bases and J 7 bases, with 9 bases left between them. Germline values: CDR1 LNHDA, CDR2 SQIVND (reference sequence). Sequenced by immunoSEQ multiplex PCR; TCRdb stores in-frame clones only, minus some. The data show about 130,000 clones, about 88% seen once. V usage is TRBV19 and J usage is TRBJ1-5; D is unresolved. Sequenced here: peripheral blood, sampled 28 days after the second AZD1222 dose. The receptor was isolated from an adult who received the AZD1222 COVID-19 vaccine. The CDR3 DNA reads TGTGCCAGTAGTATATGGGTGACCCAGCCCCAGCATTTT. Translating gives CASSIWVTQPQHF.